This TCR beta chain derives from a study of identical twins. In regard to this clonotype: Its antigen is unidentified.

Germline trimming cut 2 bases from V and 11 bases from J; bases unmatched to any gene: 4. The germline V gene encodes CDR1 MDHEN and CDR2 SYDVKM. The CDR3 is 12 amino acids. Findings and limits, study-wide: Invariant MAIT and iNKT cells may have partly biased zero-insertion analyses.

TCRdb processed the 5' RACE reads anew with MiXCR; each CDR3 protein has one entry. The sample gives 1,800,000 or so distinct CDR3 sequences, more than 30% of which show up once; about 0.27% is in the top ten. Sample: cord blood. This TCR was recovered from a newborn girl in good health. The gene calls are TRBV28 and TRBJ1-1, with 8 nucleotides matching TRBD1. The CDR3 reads CASSLRTGWAFF. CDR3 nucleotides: TGTGCCAGCAGTTTAAGGACAGGGTGGGCTTTCTTT.